This T cell receptor (beta chain) comes out of a study of shared clonotypes between healthy human individuals. Assay used: immunoSEQ multiplex PCR; TCRdb lists only in-frame clones, some missing. The profile shows over a million clones, approximately 96% of them singletons. Sequenced sample: naive CD4+ T cells sorted from blood. Subset: CD45RA+ positively selected. This clonotype was obtained from a man aged 25-45 years in good health.

The CDR3 region has the DNA TGTGCCAGCAGTTCCACAGGGGGGCTAGCCAAAAACATTCAGTACTTC. Translation: CASSSTGGLAKNIQYF. The chain uses TRBV5-8 and TRBJ2-4; 8 nucleotides agree with TRBD1. The CDR3 has 16 residues. The trim removed 5 bases at V and 0 bases at J, leaving 7 bases unmatched. Germline CDR1 reads SGHTS; CDR2 reads YDEGEE.